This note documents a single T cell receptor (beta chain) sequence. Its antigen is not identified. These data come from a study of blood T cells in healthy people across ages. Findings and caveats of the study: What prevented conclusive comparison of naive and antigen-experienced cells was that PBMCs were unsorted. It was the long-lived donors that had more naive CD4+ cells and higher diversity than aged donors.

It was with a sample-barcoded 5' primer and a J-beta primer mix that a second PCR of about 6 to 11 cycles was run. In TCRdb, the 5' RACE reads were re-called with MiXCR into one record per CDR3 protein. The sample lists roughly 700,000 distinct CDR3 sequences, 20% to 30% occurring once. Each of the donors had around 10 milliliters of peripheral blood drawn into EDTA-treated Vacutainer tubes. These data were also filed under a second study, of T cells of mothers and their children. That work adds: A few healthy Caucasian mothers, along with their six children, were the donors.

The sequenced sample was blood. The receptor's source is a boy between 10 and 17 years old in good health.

The CDR3 here is CASSLAYARDIQYF. The DNA for the CDR3 is TGTGCCAGCAGTTTAGCCTATGCTAGAGACATTCAGTACTTC. The chain combines TRBV27 with TRBJ2-4; D unresolved. The CDR3 contains 14 residues. Germline V gene lookup returns CDR1 MNHEY and CDR2 SMNVEV (reference sequence). The V and J ends lost 2 bases and 8 bases respectively, with 13 bases between them.